What follows are 12 T cell receptor beta chains derived from one specimen sequenced in a study of blood T cell repertoires in COVID-19 (dated by TCRdb to 2018 to 2020). The library was made by the immunoSEQ multiplex PCR assay. The table comes from immuneACCESS by way of TCRdb, which keeps in-frame sequences with V and J called. Part of the clones is missing from these tables; in studies checked, under half for an unresolved V gene and the rest for unknown reasons. The sample records 97,000 or so clones, 70% to 85% of which are singletons. Roughly a tenth of the sample is held by the ten biggest clonotypes. Input material: peripheral blood. Receptors were obtained from a man between 65 and 79 years old with acute or convalescent COVID-19.

This chain links TRBV6-2 or TRBV6-3 with TRBJ2-7; 9 bases match TRBD2. The germline V gene has CDR1 MNHEY and CDR2 SVGEGT. V lost 4 bases, J lost 3 bases, and 7 bases stayed unmatched. This CDR3 has 15 amino acids. In DNA, the CDR3 is TGTGCCAGCAGTTTGGCTAGCGGGGAAGTCTACGAGCAGTACTTC. This translates into CASSLASGEVYEQYF.

The gene calls are TRBV4-1 and TRBJ1-5, with D possibly being TRBD1 (5 bases). Germline assignment: CDR1 MGHRA and CDR2 YSYEKL. V lost 2 bases and J lost 7, with 18 bases in between. The CDR3 runs to 16 residues. For the CDR3, the DNA is TGCGCCAGCAGCCAACCCGAAATCAGGGCGTTGCAGCCCCAGCATTTT. As protein: CASSQPEIRALQPQHF.

The rearrangement links TRBV19 to TRBJ1-5; D possibly corresponds to TRBD1 (5 bases). Germline-derived CDR1 and CDR2 are LNHDA and SQIVND (reference sequence). V was shortened by 2 bases and J by 1 base, with 12 bases between the two germline ends. This CDR3 contains 16 residues. The CDR3 protein is CASSIMGGQSNQPQHF. Here the CDR3 DNA reads TGTGCCAGTAGTATAATGGGAGGACAAAGCAATCAGCCCCAGCATTTT.

The V gene is TRBV24-1, the J gene TRBJ2-1; TRBD2 agrees at 11 bases. This CDR3 is built from 14 residues. Germline values: CDR1 KGHDR, CDR2 SFDVKD. The V and J ends lost 9 bases and 8 bases, in that order; junction bases with no gene match: 8. CDR3 DNA sequence: TGTGCCACCCAAACTAGCGGGAGACTAGATGAGCAGTTCTTC. Amino acids: CATQTSGRLDEQFF.

This clone came up once. J is TRBJ1-2 and V is TRBV5-1, with a possible D match to TRBD1 (6 bases). V dropped 2 bases and J dropped 8 bases, with 10 bases sitting between them. Germline V CDR1 and CDR2: SGHRS, YFSETQ. The CDR3 spans 12 residues. The DNA of the CDR3 is TGCGCCAGCAGCTTCGTCAGGGGAGGCTACACCTTC. Translation gives CASSFVRGGYTF.

The gene calls are TRBV5-1 and TRBJ1-1; tentatively, D is TRBD1 (5 bases). The CDR3 spans 12 residues. V shed 0 bases and J shed 8 bases, with 8 bases lying between them. Per the germline V gene, CDR1 is SGHRS and CDR2 is YFSETQ. CDR3 loop: CASSLGQREAFF. In DNA, the CDR3 is TGCGCCAGCAGCTTGGGACAGCGAGAAGCTTTCTTT.

V gene TRBV11-2 combines with J gene TRBJ1-2, with no clear D. The V end lost 4 bases, the J end lost 4 bases, and 10 bases lay between the germline ends. CDR3 length equals 13 residues. Germline-derived CDR1 and CDR2 are SGHAT and FQNNGV. This CDR3 reads CASSSPNSYGYTF. The CDR3 region has the DNA TGTGCCAGCAGCTCCCCGAACTCCTATGGCTACACCTTC.

The CDR3 coding sequence is TGTGCCAGCAGCTCAGGGTTTTTAAGCAATCAGCCCCAGCATTTT. Its protein product is CASSSGFLSNQPQHF. This chain connects TRBV5-6 to TRBJ1-5; tentatively, D is TRBD1 (5 bases). This CDR3 has 15 residues. Looked up from germline, CDR1 is SGHDT and CDR2 is YYEEEE. Trimming took 3 bases from V and 1 from J, leaving 11 bases between them. Filled out from reference TRBV5-6 and TRBJ1-5, the complete variable domain reads DAGVTQSPTHLIKTRGQQVTLRCSPKSGHDTVSWYQQALGQGPQFIFQYYEEEERQRGNFPDRFSGHQFPNYSSELNVNALLLGDSALYLCASSSGFLSNQPQHFGDGTRLSIL.

The rearrangement uses TRBV19 and TRBJ2-7, with 8 bases fitting TRBD1. V trimming: 6 bases; J trimming: 4 bases; junction bases outside the gene matches: 20. CDR1 and CDR2 from the germline V gene are LNHDA and SQIVND (reference sequence). This CDR3 has 18 residues. Written as DNA, the CDR3 is TGTGCCAGTAGCCCGGGGCGAAGTGGGCAGGGGGCTGGATACGAGCAGTACTTC. Residues: CASSPGRSGQGAGYEQYF.

The chain carries TRBV6-2 or TRBV6-3 and TRBJ2-1; D is perhaps TRBD1 (6 bases). The CDR3 has 15 residues. The germline CDR1 and CDR2 sequences are MNHEY and SVGEGT. Trimming stripped 5 bases from V and 2 bases from J, with 13 bases between. This CDR3 reads CASSQGLRPYNEQFF. CDR3 in DNA: TGTGCCAGCAGTCAGGGGCTCAGACCCTACAATGAGCAGTTCTTC.

This clone has more than one count but fewer than ten. The chain uses TRBV6-5 and TRBJ2-5; the D gene is possibly TRBD2 (5 bases). CDR3 length: 14 amino acids. The V and J ends lost 2 bases and 4 bases respectively, with 11 bases between them. Germline V gene lookup returns CDR1 MNHEY and CDR2 SVGAGI. CDR3 DNA: TGTGCCAGCAGTTACGGCCCAGCGGTAGAGACCCAGTACTTC. As protein: CASSYGPAVETQYF.

The J gene is TRBJ1-4, the V gene TRBV7-9; 9 bases agree with TRBD1. With 6 bases clipped from V and 7 bases from J, the junction kept 6 bases outside the gene matches. From germline, CDR1 is SEHNR and CDR2 FQNEAQ (reference sequence). This CDR3 is 14 amino acids long. CDR3 in DNA: TGTGCCAGCAGTCAGGACAGGGGTAGTGAAAAACTGTTTTTT. This translates into CASSQDRGSEKLFF.